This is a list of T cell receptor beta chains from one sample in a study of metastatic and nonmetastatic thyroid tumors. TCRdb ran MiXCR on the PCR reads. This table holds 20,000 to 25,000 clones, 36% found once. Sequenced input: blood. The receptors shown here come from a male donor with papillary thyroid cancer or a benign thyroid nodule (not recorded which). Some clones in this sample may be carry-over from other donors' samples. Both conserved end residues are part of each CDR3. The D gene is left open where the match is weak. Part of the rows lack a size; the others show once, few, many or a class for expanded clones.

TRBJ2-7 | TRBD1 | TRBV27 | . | TGTGCCAGCAGTTCCGGACAGGCCCAGTACGAGCAGTACTTC | CASSSGQAQYEQYF
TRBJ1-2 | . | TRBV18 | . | TGTGCCAGCTCACGAGGACAGAGAGGCGGCTCAGGCTATGGCTACACCTTC | CASSRGQRGGSGYGYTF
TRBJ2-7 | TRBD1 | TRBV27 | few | TGTGCCAGCAGTTACTCGGACAGGCCAGTCTACGAGCAGTACTTC | CASSYSDRPVYEQYF
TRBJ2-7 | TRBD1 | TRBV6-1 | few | TGTGCCAGCAGTGTTTACAGGGGGGCGAGCTCCTACGAGCAGTACTTC | CASSVYRGASSYEQYF
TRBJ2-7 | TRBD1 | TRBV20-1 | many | TGCAGTAAGGGACAGGGGACCGAGCAGTACTTC | CSKGQGTEQYF
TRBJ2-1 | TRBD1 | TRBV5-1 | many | TGCGCCAGCAGCTTGGCCCGACAGGGGGAAGAGTTCTTC | CASSLARQGEEFF
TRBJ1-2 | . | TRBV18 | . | TGTGCCAGCTCAAATGAAGGGGAAAGTGGCTACACCTTC | CASSNEGESGYTF
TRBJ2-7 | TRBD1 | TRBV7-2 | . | TGTGCCAGCAGCTTTACAGGGGGGGAGCAGTACTTC | CASSFTGGEQYF
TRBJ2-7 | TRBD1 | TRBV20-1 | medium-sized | TGCAGCGTCCGGGACAGGCTTACCTACGAGCAGTACTTC | CSVRDRLTYEQYF
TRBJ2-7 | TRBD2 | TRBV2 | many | TGTGCCGGGAGAACCGGGACTAGCGACCACGAGCAGTACTTC | CAGRTGTSDHEQYF
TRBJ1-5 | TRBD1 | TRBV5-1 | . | TGCGCCAGCAGCTTGGGGGACAGCCGCAATCAGCCCCAGCATTTT | CASSLGDSRNQPQHF
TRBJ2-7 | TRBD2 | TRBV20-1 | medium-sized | TGCAGTGCTAGCCGACCGACTAGCGCCTCCTACGAGCAGTACTTC | CSASRPTSASYEQYF
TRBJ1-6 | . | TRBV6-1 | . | TGTGCCAGCAGTGATCTCCGGGAAAATTCACCCCTCCACTTT | CASSDLRENSPLHF
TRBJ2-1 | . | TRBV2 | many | TGTGCCAGCAGGGTTAAGGGTGAGCAGTTCTTC | CASRVKGEQFF
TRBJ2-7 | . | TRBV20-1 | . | TGCAGTGCACGGCCCGCGGCGGAATGGTCCGAGCAGTACTTC | CSARPAAEWSEQYF
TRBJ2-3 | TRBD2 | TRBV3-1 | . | TGTGCCAGCAGCCCCTTCGCGGGAGGGGTAGATACGCAGTATTTT | CASSPFAGGVDTQYF
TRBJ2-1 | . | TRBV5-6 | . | TGTGCCAGCAGCTCAGGGGTGTGGGGTGAGCAGTTCTTC | CASSSGVWGEQFF
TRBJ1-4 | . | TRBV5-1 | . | TGCGCCAGCAAGCAGGGTGCAACTAATGAAAAACTGTTTTTT | CASKQGATNEKLFF
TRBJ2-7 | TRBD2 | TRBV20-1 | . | TGCAGTGCTAGTGGGGCTAGCGGGAGGGCCGATGCCTACGAGCAGTACTTC | CSASGASGRADAYEQYF
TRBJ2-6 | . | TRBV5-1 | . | TGCGCCAGCCAATGGGACCCGAACGTTGGGGCCAACGTCCTGACTTTC | CASQWDPNVGANVLTF
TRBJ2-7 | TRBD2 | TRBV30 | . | TGTGCCTGGAGTGGGACCGGGACTAGCGGATACGAGCAGTACTTC | CAWSGTGTSGYEQYF
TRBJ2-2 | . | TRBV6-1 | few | TGTGCCAGCAGCGCAGGGAGCGACACCGGGGAGCTGTTTTTT | CASSAGSDTGELFF
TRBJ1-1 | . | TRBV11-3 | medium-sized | TGTGCCAGCAGCTCCCCACGCGGGGGCCTTCAGAACACTGAAGCTTTCTTT | CASSSPRGGLQNTEAFF
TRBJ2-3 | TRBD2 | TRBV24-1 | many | TGTGCCACCAGCGGTCTAACTAGCGGAGGCACAGATACGCAGTATTTT | CATSGLTSGGTDTQYF
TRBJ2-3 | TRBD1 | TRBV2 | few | TGTGCCAGCATCGCGCCGGGACAGGGGATAGATACGCAGTATTTT | CASIAPGQGIDTQYF
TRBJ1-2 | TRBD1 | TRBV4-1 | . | TGCGCCAGCAGCCAAGCTTTGGGACAGCAATCTAACTATGGCTACACCTTC | CASSQALGQQSNYGYTF
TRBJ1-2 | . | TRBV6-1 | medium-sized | TGTGCCAGCACTAAAGCAGGGGTCTATGGCTACACCTTC | CASTKAGVYGYTF
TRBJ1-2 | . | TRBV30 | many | TGTGCCTGGAGTGCGGGGTCTGGCTACACCTTC | CAWSAGSGYTF
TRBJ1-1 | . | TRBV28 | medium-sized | TGTGCCAGCAGTTTAGGTATCTGGGTTGAAGCTTTCTTT | CASSLGIWVEAFF
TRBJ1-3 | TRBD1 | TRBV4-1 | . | TGCGCCAGCAGCCGAACAGGGGTTGCCATATATTTT | CASSRTGVAIYF
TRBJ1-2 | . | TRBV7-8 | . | TGTGCCAGCAGCCCGGGGACGAGTTTTTATGGCTACACCTTC | CASSPGTSFYGYTF
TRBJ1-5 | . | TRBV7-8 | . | TGTGCCAGCAGCGATGAAATTGCGGGGCAGCCCCAGCATTTT | CASSDEIAGQPQHF
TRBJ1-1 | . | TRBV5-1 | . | TGCGCCAGCAGCTTGTCAGGGTTGCACACTGGAGCTTTCTTT | CASSLSGLHTGAFF
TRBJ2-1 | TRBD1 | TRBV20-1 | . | TGCAGTGCTGCCCAGGGGGCTGCTGAGCAGTTCTTC | CSAAQGAAEQFF
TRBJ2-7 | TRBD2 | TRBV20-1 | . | TGCAGTGCCTCAACAGGACTAGAAAAAAACTACGAGCAGTACTTC | CSASTGLEKNYEQYF
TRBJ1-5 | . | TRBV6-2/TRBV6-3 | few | TGTGCCAGCAGCCGCGGGGGGGTTAATCAGCCCCAGCATTTT | CASSRGGVNQPQHF
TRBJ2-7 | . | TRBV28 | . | TGTGCCAGCAGTAGAGCTTCGGGCTACGAGCAGTACTTC | CASSRASGYEQYF
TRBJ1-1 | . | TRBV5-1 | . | TGCGCCAGCAGCTTGGGATCCTTTGACCCGAACACTGAAGCTTTCTTT | CASSLGSFDPNTEAFF
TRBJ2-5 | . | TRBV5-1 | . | TGCGCCACCCACCCGGCAGACAAGAAGAAAGAGACCCAGTACTTC | CATHPADKKKETQYF
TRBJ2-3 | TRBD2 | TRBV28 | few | TGTGCCAGTCTAGCGGGCTTCCCTACAGATACGCAGTATTTT | CASLAGFPTDTQYF